This T cell receptor beta chain was identified during a study of human T cells and chemical hapten exposure. One entry per CDR3 protein results from TCRdb running MiXCR on the RACE reads. This table has about 250,000 distinct CDR3 sequences, approximately 8% appearing once. CDR1 is SGHDN and CDR2 is FVKESK in the germline V gene. The CDR3 loop spans 13 amino acids. After removal of 5 bases from V and 3 bases from J, the junction contained 4 bases not matched to a gene. The time point here: pre-sensitization, week 0. As to treatment: therapeutic diphenylcyclopropenone sensitization with weekly scalp DPC.

The gene calls are TRBV14 and TRBJ2-7, with TRBD1 matching 7 bases. The sequencing used whole blood, collected in connection with sensitization to the hapten diphenylcyclopropenone (DPC). This TCR came from a man aged 18 to 29 with alopecia areata. Some clones in this sample may be carry-over from other donors' samples. The CDR3 spells CASSVTGDYEQYV. The CDR3 bases are TGTGCCAGCAGCGTTACAGGGGACTACGAGCAGTACGTC.